The present entry profiles one TCR beta chain with its context. Its antigen is as yet unknown. The sample originates from a study of T cell responses to AZD1222 COVID-19 vaccine. Study-level findings and limits: Targets within unmutated variant regions were reportedly found for nearly half of spike-specific TCRs. The number of AZD1222 recipients seropositive at baseline was only five to seven. The donor group comprised mostly white British people and more females; the analysis possibly underestimated clonal diversity.

Only in-frame clones appear in the TCRdb table, and some are missing; sequencing was by immunoSEQ multiplex PCR. The sample lists 70,000 or so clones, 79% occurring once. CDR3 length: 16 amino acids. The V and J ends lost 1 base and 6 bases respectively, with 18 bases between them. The germline gives CDR1 SGHTA, CDR2 FQGNSA. The TCR originated in an adult in good health. This rearrangement joins TRBV7-2 to TRBJ1-1, with a tentative D call TRBD1 (6 bases). The sequencing here drew on peripheral blood, taken on day 0 of MenACWY control vaccination. The CDR3 is CASSLGGGGHNSEAFF. Written as DNA, the CDR3 is TGTGCCAGCAGCTTAGGAGGCGGGGGGCATAATTCTGAAGCTTTCTTT.